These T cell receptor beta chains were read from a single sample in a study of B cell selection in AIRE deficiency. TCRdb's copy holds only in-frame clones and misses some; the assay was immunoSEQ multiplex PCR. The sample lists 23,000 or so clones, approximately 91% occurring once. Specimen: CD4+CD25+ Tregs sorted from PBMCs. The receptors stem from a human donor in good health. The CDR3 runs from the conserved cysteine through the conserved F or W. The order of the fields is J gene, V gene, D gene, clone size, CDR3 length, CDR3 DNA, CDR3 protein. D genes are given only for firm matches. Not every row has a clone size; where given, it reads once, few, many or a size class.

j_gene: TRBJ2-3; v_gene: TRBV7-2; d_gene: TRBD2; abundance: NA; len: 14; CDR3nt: TGTGCCAGCTCTGGGAGCGGGGGCACAGATACGCAGTATTTT; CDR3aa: CASSGSGGTDTQYF
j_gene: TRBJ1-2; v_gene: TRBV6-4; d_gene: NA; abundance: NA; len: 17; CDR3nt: TGTGCCAGCAGTGCCCCGTCGACAGATTCATTTAACTATGGCTACACCTTC; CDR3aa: CASSAPSTDSFNYGYTF
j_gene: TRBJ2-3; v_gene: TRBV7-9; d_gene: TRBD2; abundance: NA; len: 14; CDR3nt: TGTGCCAGCAGCCGTACGACTAGCGGAGATACGCAGTATTTT; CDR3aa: CASSRTTSGDTQYF
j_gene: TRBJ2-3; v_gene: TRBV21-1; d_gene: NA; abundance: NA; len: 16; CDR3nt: TGTGCCAGCAGCAAAGCCGACAGGGGGCGAGGGGATACGCAGTATTTT; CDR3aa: CASSKADRGRGDTQYF
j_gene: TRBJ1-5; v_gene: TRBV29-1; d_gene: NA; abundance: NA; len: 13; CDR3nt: TGCAGCGTCCGGGATACAGAAAATCAGCCCCAGCATTTT; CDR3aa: CSVRDTENQPQHF
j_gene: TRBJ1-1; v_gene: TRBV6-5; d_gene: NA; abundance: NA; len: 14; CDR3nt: TGTGCCAGCAGTTACTCGGTATCGAACACTGAAGCTTTCTTT; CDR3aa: CASSYSVSNTEAFF
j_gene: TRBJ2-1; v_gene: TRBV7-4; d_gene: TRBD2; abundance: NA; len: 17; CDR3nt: TGTGCCAGCAGACAAAGCGGGAGACCCTCCCGCTACAATGAGCAGTTCTTC; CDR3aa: CASRQSGRPSRYNEQFF
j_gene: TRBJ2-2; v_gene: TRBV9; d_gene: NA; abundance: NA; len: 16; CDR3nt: TGTGCCAGCAGCCCAACCGGGACCCTAAACACCGGGGAGCTGTTTTTT; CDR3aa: CASSPTGTLNTGELFF
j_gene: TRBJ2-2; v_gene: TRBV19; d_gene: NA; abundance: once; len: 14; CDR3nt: TGTGCCAGTAGAGCGACAGATAACACCGGGGAGCTGTTTTTT; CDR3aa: CASRATDNTGELFF
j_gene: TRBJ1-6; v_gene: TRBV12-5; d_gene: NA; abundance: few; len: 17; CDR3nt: TGTGCTAGTGGTCCTCGACAGGCCAGCTCCTATAATTCACCCCTCCACTTT; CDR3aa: CASGPRQASSYNSPLHF
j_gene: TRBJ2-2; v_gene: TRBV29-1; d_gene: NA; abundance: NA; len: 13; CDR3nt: TGCAGCGTTCGGGACAAGAACACCGGGGAGCTGTTTTTT; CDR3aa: CSVRDKNTGELFF
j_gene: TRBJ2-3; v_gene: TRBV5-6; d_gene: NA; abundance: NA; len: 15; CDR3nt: TGTGCCAGCAGCTTGCTCGCGGGGAACACAGATACGCAGTATTTT; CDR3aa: CASSLLAGNTDTQYF
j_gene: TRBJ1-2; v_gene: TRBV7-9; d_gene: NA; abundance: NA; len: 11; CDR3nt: TGTGCCAGCAGCTTCCCCTATGGCTACACCTTC; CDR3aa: CASSFPYGYTF
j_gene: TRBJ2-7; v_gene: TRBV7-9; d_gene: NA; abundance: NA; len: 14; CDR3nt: TGTGCCAGCAGCGCCTCGCCGTTGGCCCCCGAGCAGTACTTC; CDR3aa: CASSASPLAPEQYF
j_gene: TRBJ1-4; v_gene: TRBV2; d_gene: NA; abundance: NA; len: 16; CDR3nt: TGTGCCAGCAGTGAGGGCGACAGACCAACTAATGAAAAACTGTTTTTT; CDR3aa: CASSEGDRPTNEKLFF
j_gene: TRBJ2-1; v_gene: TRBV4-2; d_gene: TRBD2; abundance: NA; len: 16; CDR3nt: TGTGCCAGCAGCCCCGGACTAGCGGGAGGCTCCAATGAGCAGTTCTTC; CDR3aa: CASSPGLAGGSNEQFF
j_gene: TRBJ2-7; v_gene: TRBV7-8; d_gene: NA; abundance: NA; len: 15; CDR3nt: TGTGCCAGCAGCCGTTCCGGGACTGACCCCTACGAGCAGTACTTC; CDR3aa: CASSRSGTDPYEQYF
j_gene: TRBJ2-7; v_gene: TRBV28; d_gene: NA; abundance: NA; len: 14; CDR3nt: TGTGCCAGCAGTTTAAGTCCCGGGTTAAACGAGCAGTACTTC; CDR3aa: CASSLSPGLNEQYF
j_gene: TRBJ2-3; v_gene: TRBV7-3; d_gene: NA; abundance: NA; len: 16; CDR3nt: TGTGCCAGCAGCTTAAGTGGGGGCCAGTTCGCAGATACGCAGTATTTT; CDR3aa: CASSLSGGQFADTQYF
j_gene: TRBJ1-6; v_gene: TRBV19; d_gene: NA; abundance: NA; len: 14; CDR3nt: TGTGCCAGTAGTCGGATCACGAGTAATTCACCCCTCCACTTT; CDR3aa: CASSRITSNSPLHF
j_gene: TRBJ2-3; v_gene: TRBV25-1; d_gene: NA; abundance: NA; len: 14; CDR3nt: TGTGCCAGCAGCAGACTAGTGAATGGAGATACGCAGTATTTT; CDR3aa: CASSRLVNGDTQYF
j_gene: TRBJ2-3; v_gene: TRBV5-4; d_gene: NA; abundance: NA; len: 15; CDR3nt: TGTGCCAGCAGCTTCGGATTAGCGAGCTCAGATACGCAGTATTTT; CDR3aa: CASSFGLASSDTQYF
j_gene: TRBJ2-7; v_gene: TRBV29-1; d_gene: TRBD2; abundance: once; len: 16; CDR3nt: TGCAGCGTTGAAGATTTCCTAGCGGGAGGTTCTTACGAGCAGTACTTC; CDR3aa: CSVEDFLAGGSYEQYF
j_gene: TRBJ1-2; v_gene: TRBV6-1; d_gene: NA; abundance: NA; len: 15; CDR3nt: TGTGCCAGCAGTGAACTTCTGGTGGGGACGGACCGATCCATCTTC; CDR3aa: CASSELLVGTDRSIF
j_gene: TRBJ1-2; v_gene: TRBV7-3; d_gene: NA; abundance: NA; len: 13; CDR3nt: TGTGCCAGCAGCTTCCAGGGCCACGTAGGCTACACCTTC; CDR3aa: CASSFQGHVGYTF
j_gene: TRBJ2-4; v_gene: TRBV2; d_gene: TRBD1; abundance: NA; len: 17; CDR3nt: TGTGCCAGCAGACCTGACAGGGGGCTCTTTGGCAAAAACATTCAGTACTTC; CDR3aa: CASRPDRGLFGKNIQYF
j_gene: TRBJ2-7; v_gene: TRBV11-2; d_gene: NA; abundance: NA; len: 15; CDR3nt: TGTGCCAGCAGCTTTCGGGGGACAAGCTCCTACGAGCAGTACTTC; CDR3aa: CASSFRGTSSYEQYF
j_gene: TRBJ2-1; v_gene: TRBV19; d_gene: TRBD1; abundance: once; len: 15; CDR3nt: TGTGCCAGTTCCCGCGGACAGGCGGCCTACAATGAGCAGTTCTTC; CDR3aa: CASSRGQAAYNEQFF
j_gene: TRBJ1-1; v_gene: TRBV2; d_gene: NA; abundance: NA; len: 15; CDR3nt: TGTGCCAGCAGGGGGACGTTCCGTCGAAACACTGAAGCTTTCTTT; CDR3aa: CASRGTFRRNTEAFF
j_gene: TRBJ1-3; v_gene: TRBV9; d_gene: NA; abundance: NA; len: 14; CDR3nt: TGTGCCAGCAGCGTAGAAGTGGCTGGAAACACCATATATTTT; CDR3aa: CASSVEVAGNTIYF
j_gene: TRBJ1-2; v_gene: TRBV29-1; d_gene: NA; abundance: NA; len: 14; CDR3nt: TGCAGCGTTGAACGGGGAACCTCGATGCATGGCTACACCTTC; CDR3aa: CSVERGTSMHGYTF
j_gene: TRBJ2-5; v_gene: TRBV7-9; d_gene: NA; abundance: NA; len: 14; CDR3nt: TGTGCCAGCAGCTTAATCGGACGCCAAGAGACCCAGTACTTC; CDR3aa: CASSLIGRQETQYF
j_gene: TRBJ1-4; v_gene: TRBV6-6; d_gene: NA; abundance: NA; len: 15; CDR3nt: TGTGCCAGCAGTTACTCCGACATTGGGGGGGAAAAACTGTTTTTT; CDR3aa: CASSYSDIGGEKLFF
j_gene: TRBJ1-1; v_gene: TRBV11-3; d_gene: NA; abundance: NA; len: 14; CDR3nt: TGTGCCAGCAGCTTAGTTTTGGGGTCCACTGAAGCTTTCTTT; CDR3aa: CASSLVLGSTEAFF
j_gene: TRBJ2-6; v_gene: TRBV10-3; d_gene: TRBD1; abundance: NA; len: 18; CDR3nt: TGTGCCATCAGTGAGCCTCGACAGGGAACCTCTGGGGCCAACGTCCTGACTTTC; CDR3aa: CAISEPRQGTSGANVLTF
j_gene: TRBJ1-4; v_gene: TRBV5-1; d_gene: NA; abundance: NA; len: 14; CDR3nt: TGCGCCAGCAGCCCGAGTCATCAGGTCGAAAAACTGTTTTTT; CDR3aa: CASSPSHQVEKLFF
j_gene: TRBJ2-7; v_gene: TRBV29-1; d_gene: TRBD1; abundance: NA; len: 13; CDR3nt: TGCAGCGTTGGGGACAGGGGGCGTCTTGGGCAGTACTTC; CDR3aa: CSVGDRGRLGQYF
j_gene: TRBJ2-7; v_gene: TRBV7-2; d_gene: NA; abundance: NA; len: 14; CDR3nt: TGTGCCAGCAGCTTAGAAGGGAAGCGAGACGAGCAGTACTTC; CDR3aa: CASSLEGKRDEQYF
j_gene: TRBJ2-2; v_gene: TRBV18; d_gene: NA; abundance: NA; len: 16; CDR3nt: TGTGCCAGCTCACCGCCGGCACAGGGAGACACCGGGGAGCTGTTTTTT; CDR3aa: CASSPPAQGDTGELFF
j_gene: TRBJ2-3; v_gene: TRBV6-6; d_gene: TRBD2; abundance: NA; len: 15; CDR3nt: TGTGCCAGCAGAAGGACTAGCGGGAGTAGAGATACGCAGTATTTT; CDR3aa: CASRRTSGSRDTQYF
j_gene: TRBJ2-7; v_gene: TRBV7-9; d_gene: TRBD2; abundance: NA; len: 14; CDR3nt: TGTGCCAGCAGCCGGACTAGGGGCTCCTACGAGCAGTACTTC; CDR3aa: CASSRTRGSYEQYF
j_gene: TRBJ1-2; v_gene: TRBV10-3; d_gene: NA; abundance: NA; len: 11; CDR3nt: TGTGCCATCAGTGATTTTCCCGGCTACACCTTC; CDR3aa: CAISDFPGYTF
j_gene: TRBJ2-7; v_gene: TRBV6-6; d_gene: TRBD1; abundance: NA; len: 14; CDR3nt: TGTGCCAGCAGTTACTGGACAGGCGTCTACGAGCAGTACTTC; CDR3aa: CASSYWTGVYEQYF
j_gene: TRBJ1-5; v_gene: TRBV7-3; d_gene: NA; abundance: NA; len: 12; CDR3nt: TGTGCCAGCAGCTTTCGCAATCAGCCCCAGCATTTT; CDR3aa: CASSFRNQPQHF
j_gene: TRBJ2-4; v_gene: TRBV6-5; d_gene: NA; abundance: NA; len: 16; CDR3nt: TGTGCCAGCAGTTCCCTCTCAGGGACTGCCAAAAACATTCAGTACTTC; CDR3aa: CASSSLSGTAKNIQYF
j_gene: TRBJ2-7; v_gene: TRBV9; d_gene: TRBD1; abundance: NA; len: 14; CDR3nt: TGTGCCCGCAGCGTAGGGGGGACAGGGGGCGACCAGTACTTC; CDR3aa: CARSVGGTGGDQYF
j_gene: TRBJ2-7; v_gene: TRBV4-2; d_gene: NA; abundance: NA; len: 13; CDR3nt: TGTGCCAGCAGCCAAGATTCGGAGGGCGAGCAGTACTTC; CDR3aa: CASSQDSEGEQYF
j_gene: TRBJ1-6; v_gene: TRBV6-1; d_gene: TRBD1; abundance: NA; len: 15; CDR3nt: TGTGCCAGCAGACACATCCCGGGACAGGAGTCACCCCTCCACTTT; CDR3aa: CASRHIPGQESPLHF
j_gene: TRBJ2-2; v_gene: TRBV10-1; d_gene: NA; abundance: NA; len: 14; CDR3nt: TGCGCCAGCAGTGGGGTACAGGGCACCGGGGAGCTGTTTTTT; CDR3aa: CASSGVQGTGELFF
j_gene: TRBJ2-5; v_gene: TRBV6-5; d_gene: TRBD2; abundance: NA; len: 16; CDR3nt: TGTGCCAGCAGTTACGGACTAGCGGGGAGAGGAGAGACCCAGTACTTC; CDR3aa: CASSYGLAGRGETQYF
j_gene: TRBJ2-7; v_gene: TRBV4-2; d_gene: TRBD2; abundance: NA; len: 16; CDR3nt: TGTGCCAGCAGCCAAGCGAGTAGCGGGGGTACCTGCGAGCAGTACTTC; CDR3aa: CASSQASSGGTCEQYF
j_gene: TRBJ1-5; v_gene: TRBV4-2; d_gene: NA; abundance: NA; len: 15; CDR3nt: TGTGCCAGCAGCCCTCGGCAGGGCTTCAATCAGCCCCAGCATTTT; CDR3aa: CASSPRQGFNQPQHF
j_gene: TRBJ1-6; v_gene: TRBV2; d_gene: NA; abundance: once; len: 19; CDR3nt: TGTGCCAGCAGCTTTGACCCGGGCGGCGCTTCTTATTTTAATTCACCCCTCCACTTT; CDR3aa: CASSFDPGGASYFNSPLHF
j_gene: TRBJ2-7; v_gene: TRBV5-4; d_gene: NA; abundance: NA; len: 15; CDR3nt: TGTGCCAGCAGCTTGAATAGCGGCTTCTTCTACGAGCAGTACTTC; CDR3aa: CASSLNSGFFYEQYF
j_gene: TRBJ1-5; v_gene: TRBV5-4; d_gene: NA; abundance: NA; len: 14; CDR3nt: TGTGCCAGCAGCCAAGGGACGGGCAATCAGCCCCAGCATTTT; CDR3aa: CASSQGTGNQPQHF
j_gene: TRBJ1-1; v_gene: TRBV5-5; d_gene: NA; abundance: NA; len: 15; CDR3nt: TGTGCCAGCAGCCTCAGGAGTCGCGATCACACTGAAGCTTTCTTT; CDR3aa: CASSLRSRDHTEAFF
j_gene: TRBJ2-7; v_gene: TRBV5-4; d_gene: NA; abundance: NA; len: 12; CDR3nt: TGTGCCAGCAGCTTGGGTTTTTACGAGCAGTACTTC; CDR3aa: CASSLGFYEQYF
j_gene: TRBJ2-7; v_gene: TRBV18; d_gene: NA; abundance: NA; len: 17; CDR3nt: TGTGCCAGCTCACCAGGACAGATGTCTAGGCCTGGCGACGAGCAGTACTTC; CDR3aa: CASSPGQMSRPGDEQYF
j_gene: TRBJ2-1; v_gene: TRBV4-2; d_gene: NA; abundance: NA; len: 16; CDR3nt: TGTGCCAGCAGCCCTACAAGTGGGACTTTCGCCAATGAGCAGTTCTTC; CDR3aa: CASSPTSGTFANEQFF